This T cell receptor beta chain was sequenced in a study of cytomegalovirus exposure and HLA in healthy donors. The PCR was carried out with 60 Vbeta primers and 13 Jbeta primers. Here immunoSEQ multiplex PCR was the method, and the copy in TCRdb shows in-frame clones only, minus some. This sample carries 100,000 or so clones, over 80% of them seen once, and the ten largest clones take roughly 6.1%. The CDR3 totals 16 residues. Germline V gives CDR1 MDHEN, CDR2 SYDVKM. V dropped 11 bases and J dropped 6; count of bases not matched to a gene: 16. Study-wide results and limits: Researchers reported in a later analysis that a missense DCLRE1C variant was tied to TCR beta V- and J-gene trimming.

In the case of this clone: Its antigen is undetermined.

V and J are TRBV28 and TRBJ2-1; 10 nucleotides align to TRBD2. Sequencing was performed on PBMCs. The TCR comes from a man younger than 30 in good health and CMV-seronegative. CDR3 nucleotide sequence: TGTGCCGGTAGCCCCCAAGGACTAGCGGACGGCAATGAGCAGTTCTTC. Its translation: CAGSPQGLADGNEQFF.